The clone carrying this T cell receptor (beta chain) was recorded only once. Sequencing was performed with immunoSEQ multiplex PCR; in TCRdb, only in-frame clones are kept and a portion is missing. The repertoire consists of roughly 130,000 clones, with roughly 90% occurring once and the leading ten covering almost 4.5%. Germline-derived CDR1 and CDR2 are SGDLS and YYNGEE. Trimming removed 3 bases from V and 2 bases from J; junction bases left unmatched: 7. The CDR3 consists of 16 residues. This sample stems from a study of blood T cell repertoires in COVID-19. The overall study: Samples of COVID-19 (acute and convalescent) were obtained from the United States, Italy and Spain. T cells, B-cell-depleted T cells, or PBMCs provided the cDNA or gDNA that served as material.

The sequence was collected from a man in his forties with acute or convalescent COVID-19. What was sequenced was peripheral blood. The chain links TRBV9 to TRBJ2-1; 8 nucleotides match TRBD1. DNA for the CDR3: TGTGCCAGCAGCGCCCCAGGACAGGGTCCCTACAATGAGCAGTTCTTC. Protein: CASSAPGQGPYNEQFF.